The 10 T cell receptor beta chains below were found in one sample sequenced in a study of blood T cell repertoires in COVID-19. TCRdb's table, derived via immunoSEQ multiplex PCR, lists solely in-frame clones and lacks some. The table shows about 110,000 clones, with approximately 84% occurring only once. Sequencing was carried out using peripheral blood. All receptors derive from a human donor in a cohort sampled during active COVID-19.

The chain links TRBV21-1 to TRBJ2-1; TRBD2 is the table's D call, not checked against the DNA. TRBV21-1 is given as a pseudogene. The CDR3 has 15 amino acids. The CDR3 coding sequence is TGTGCCAGCAGCAAAGCAAGTACGGAGTACAATGAGCAGTTCTTC. Amino acids: CASSKASTEYNEQFF.

The chain is built from TRBV5-1 and TRBJ2-7, with 16 bases aligning to TRBD2. V dropped 3 bases and J dropped 6; count of bases not matched to a gene: 9. Germline-derived CDR1 and CDR2 are SGHRS and YFSETQ. The CDR3 contains 17 residues. CDR3 residues: CASSWTGGLAGGPEQYF. The CDR3 DNA reads as TGCGCCAGCAGCTGGACAGGGGGACTAGCGGGAGGGCCCGAGCAGTACTTC. The full variable domain, in which reference TRBV5-1 and TRBJ2-7 provide the parts outside the CDR3, is KAGVTQTPRYLIKTRGQQVTLSCSPISGHRSVSWYQQTPGQGLQFLFEYFSETQRNKGNFPGRFSGRQFSNSRSEMNVSTLELGDSALYLCASSWTGGLAGGPEQYFGPGTRLTVT.

This clone was recorded a few times. The chain's CDR3 is CASSDSFGEPSPNGYTF. For the CDR3, the DNA is TGTGCCAGCAGTGACTCATTCGGAGAACCTAGCCCTAATGGCTACACCTTC. J is TRBJ1-2 and V is TRBV6-4; D uncertain. Trimming removed 0 bases at V and 6 bases at J, with 20 bases between. This CDR3 is 17 amino acids long. The germline V gene encodes CDR1 MRHNA and CDR2 SNTAGT.

This clone was seen only once. CDR3 residues: CAINPDRAGNTIYF. The CDR3 nucleotides are TGTGCCATCAATCCGGACAGGGCTGGAAACACCATATATTTT. The gene calls are TRBV10-3 and TRBJ1-3; TRBD1 matches 8 bases. V was pared by 7 bases and J by 2 bases, with 4 bases of the junction left unmatched. Germline V lookup: CDR1 ENHRY, CDR2 SYGVKD. The CDR3 totals 14 residues.

The V and J genes are TRBV6-1 and TRBJ1-5, with 10 bases identical to TRBD1. Germline lookup yields CDR1 MNHNS and CDR2 SASEGT. Trimming at V came to 4 bases and at J to 0 bases, leaving 6 bases not matched to a gene. The CDR3 consists of 17 residues. CDR3 residues: CASSGDRGYDSNQPQHF. CDR3 nucleotide sequence: TGTGCCAGCAGTGGGGACAGGGGATACGATAGCAATCAGCCCCAGCATTTT.

J is TRBJ2-3 and V is TRBV29-1; no clear D. The CDR3 extends over 13 amino acids. The germline V and J ends were trimmed by 4 bases and 5 bases, with 13 bases remaining between them. Germline V gene lookup returns CDR1 SQVTM and CDR2 ANQGSEA. CDR3 residues: CSVGWSNRDTQYF. The CDR3 DNA sequence: TGCAGCGTTGGTTGGTCCAATAGAGATACGCAGTATTTT.

V and J are TRBV21-1 and TRBJ2-2; no DNA check was done on the table's D call, TRBD2. TRBV21-1 is a known pseudogene. This CDR3 is 17 amino acids long. The CDR3 here is CASSFKPSGANTGELFF. CDR3 coding DNA: TGTGCCAGCAGCTTTAAGCCCAGCGGTGCGAACACCGGGGAGCTGTTTTTT.

The chain links TRBV19 to TRBJ1-6; possibly TRBD1 for D (6 bases). The CDR3 sequence is 14 residues long. Per the germline V gene, CDR1 is LNHDA and CDR2 is SQIVND (reference sequence). CDR3 amino acids: CAARGGSYNSPLHF. DNA of the CDR3: TGTGCTGCTAGAGGGGGCTCCTATAATTCACCCCTCCACTTT.

This chain joins TRBV19 and TRBJ1-4, with 10 bases aligning to TRBD1. V lost 4 bases, J lost 3 bases, and 5 bases stayed unmatched. The CDR3 length is 16 residues. The germline V gene encodes CDR1 LNHDA and CDR2 SQIVND (reference sequence). CDR3 bases: TGTGCCAGTAGTACAACCGGGACAGGGGCTAATGAAAAACTGTTTTTT. Protein product: CASSTTGTGANEKLFF.

V usage is TRBV4-3 and J usage is TRBJ2-1; maybe TRBD1 (6 bases). V dropped 0 bases and J dropped 1 base, with 10 bases sitting between them. Germline V lookup: CDR1 LGHNA, CDR2 YSLEER. The CDR3 extends over 16 amino acids. The DNA of the CDR3 is TGCGCCAGCAGCCAAGATGGGCAGGGGTCCTACAATGAGCAGTTCTTC. It codes for CASSQDGQGSYNEQFF.